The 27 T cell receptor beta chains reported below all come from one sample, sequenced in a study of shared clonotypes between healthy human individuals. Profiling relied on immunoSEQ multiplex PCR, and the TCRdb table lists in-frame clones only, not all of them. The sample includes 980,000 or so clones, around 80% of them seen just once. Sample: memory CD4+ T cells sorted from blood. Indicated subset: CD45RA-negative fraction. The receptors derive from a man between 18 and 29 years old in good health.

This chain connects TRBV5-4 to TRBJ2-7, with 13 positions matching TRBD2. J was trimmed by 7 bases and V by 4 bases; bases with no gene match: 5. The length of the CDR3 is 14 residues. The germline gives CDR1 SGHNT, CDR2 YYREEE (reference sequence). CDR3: CASSPGLAGEEQYF. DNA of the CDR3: TGTGCCAGCAGCCCCGGACTAGCGGGAGAGGAGCAGTACTTC. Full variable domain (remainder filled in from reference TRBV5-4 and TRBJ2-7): ETGVTQSPTHLIKTRGQQVTLRCSSQSGHNTVSWYQQALGQGPQFIFQYYREEENGRGNFPPRFSGLQFPNYSSELNVNALELDDSALYLCASSPGLAGEEQYFGPGTRLTVT.

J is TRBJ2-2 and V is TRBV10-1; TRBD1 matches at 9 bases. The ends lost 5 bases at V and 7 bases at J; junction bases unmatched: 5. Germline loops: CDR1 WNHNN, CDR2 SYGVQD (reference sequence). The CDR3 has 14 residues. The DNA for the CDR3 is TGCGCCAGCAGTTGGACAGGGGCCGGCGGGGAGCTGTTTTTT. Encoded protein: CASSWTGAGGELFF.

The CDR3 sequence is CASSSNSQGRSQYF. CDR3 DNA: TGTGCCAGCAGTTCCAATTCACAGGGACGGTCGCAGTATTTT. The chain employs TRBV27 and TRBJ2-3; possibly TRBD1 for D (6 bases). V was shortened by 4 bases and J by 10 bases, with 18 bases between the two germline ends. There are 14 residues in the CDR3. Germline V gene lookup returns CDR1 MNHEY and CDR2 SMNVEV (reference sequence).

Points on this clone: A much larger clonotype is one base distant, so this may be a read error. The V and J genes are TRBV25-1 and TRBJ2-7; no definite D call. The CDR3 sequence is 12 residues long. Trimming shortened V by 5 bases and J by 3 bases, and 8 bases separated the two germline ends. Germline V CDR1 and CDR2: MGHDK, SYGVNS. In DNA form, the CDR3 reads TGTGCCAGCAGTTACTCCTACTACGAGCAGTACTTC. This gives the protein CASSYSYYEQYF.

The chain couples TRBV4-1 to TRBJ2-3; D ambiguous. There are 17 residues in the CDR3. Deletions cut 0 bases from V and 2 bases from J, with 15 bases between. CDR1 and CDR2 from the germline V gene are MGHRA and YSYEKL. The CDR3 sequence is CASSQDHPHPNTDTQYF. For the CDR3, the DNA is TGCGCCAGCAGCCAAGATCATCCCCACCCCAACACAGATACGCAGTATTTT.

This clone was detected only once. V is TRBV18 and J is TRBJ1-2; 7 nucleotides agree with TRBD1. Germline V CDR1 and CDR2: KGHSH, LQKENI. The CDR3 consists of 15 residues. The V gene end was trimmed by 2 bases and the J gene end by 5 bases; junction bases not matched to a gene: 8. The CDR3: CASSPGTDILYGYTF. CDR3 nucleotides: TGTGCCAGCTCACCAGGGACAGACATTCTTTATGGCTACACCTTC.

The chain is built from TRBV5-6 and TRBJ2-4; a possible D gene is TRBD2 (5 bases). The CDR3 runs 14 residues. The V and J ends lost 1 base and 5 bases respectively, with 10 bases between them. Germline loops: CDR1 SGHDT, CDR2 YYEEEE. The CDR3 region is CASSLWELQNIQYF. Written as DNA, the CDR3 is TGTGCCAGCAGCTTGTGGGAGTTACAAAACATTCAGTACTTC.

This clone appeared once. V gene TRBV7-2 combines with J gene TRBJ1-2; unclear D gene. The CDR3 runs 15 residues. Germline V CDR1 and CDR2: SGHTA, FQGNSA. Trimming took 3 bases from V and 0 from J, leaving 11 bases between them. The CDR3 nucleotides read TGTGCCAGCAGCTTCGCGCCAGGACCTAACTATGGCTACACCTTC. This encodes CASSFAPGPNYGYTF.

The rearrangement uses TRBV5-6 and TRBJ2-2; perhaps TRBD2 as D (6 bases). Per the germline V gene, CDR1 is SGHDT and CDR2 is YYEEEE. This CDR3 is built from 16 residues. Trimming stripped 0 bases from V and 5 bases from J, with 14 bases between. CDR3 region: CASSLVRGMATGELFF. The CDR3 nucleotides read TGTGCCAGCAGCTTGGTTCGGGGGATGGCGACCGGGGAGCTGTTTTTT.

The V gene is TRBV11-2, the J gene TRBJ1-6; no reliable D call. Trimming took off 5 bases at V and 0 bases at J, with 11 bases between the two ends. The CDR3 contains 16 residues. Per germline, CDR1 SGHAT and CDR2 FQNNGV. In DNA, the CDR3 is TGTGCCAGCAGCCCCCGCCGGCTCTCCTATAATTCACCCCTCCACTTT. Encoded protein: CASSPRRLSYNSPLHF.

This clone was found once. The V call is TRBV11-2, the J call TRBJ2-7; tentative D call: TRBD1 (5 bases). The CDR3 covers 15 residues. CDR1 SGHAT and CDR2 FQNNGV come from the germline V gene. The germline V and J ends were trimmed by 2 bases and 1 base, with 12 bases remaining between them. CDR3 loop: CASSLHRGASYEQYF. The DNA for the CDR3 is TGTGCCAGCAGCTTACATCGTGGGGCATCCTACGAGCAGTACTTC.

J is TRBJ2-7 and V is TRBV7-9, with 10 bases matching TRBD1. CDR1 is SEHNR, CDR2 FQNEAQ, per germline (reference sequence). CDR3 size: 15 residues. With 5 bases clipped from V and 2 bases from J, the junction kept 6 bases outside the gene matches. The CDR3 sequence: CASSRTGQGTYEQYF. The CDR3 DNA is TGTGCCAGCAGCCGGACGGGACAGGGGACCTACGAGCAGTACTTC.

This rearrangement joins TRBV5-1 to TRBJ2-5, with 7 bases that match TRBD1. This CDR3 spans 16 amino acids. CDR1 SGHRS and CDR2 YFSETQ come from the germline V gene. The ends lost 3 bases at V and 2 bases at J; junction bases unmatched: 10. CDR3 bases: TGCGCCAGCAGCTCCGGCTCGACAGGGCGTCAAGAGACCCAGTACTTC. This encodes CASSSGSTGRQETQYF.

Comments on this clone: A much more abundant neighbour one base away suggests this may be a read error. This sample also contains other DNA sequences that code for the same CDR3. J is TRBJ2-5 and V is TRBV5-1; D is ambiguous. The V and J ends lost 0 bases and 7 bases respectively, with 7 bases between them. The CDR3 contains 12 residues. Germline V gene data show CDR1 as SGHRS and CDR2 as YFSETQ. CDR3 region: CASSLEVGTQYF. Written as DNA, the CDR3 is TGCGCCAGCAGCTTGGAGGTGGGGACCCAGTACTTC.

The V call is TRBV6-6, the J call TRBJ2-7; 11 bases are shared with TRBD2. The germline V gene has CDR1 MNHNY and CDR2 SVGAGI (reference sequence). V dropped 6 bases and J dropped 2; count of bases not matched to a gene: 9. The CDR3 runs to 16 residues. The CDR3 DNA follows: TGTGCCAGCAGCCACCTAGGGACTAGCGGAACCTACGAGCAGTACTTC. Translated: CASSHLGTSGTYEQYF.

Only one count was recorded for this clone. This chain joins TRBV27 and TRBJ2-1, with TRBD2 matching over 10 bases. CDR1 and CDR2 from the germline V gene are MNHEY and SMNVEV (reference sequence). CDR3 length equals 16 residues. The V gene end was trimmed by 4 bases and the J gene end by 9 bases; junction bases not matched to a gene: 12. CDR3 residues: CASSYPRSGGAGEQFF. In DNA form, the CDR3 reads TGTGCCAGCAGTTACCCCAGAAGCGGGGGGGCGGGTGAGCAGTTCTTC.

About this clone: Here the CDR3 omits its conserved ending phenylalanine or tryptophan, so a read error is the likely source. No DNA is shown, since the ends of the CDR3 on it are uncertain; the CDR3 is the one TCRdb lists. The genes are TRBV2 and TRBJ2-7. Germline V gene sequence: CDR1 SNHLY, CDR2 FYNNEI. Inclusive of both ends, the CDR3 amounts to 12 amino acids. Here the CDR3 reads CASSGWDPKAVL.

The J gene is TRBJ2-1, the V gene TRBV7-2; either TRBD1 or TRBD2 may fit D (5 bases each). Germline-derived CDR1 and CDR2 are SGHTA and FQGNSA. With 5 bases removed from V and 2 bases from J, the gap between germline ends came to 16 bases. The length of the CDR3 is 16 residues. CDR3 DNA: TGTGCCAGCAGCCAAGATCGGGGCGGTACCTACAATGAGCAGTTCTTC. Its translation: CASSQDRGGTYNEQFF.

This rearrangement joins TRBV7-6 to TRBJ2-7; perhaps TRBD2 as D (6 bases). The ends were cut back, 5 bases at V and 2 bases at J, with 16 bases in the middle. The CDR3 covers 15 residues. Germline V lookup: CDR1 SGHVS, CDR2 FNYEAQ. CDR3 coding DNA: TGTGCCAGCAGCCGAGGCGGGGACTTAGCCTACGAGCAGTACTTC. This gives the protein CASSRGGDLAYEQYF. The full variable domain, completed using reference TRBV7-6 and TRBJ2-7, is GAGVSQSPRYKVTKRGQDVALRCDPISGHVSLYWYRQALGQGPEFLTYFNYEAQQDKSGLPNDRFSAERPEGSISTLTIQRTEQRDSAMYRCASSRGGDLAYEQYFGPGTRLTVT.

CDR3 in DNA: TGTGCCAGCAGAAGCGACGGAAGTTATCAGCCCCAGCATTTT. Translating it yields CASRSDGSYQPQHF. V and J are TRBV6-6 and TRBJ1-5, with no clear D. Trimming left V 6 bases short and J 5 bases short, with 14 bases between. The CDR3 is 14 amino acids. Germline CDR1 reads MNHNY; CDR2 reads SVGAGI (reference sequence).

The chain's CDR3 is CASSPALGYGYTF. The CDR3 DNA reads TGTGCCAGCAGTCCAGCCCTGGGCTATGGCTACACCTTC. The chain links TRBV14 to TRBJ1-2; D is ambiguous. Germline CDR1 is SGHDN and CDR2 is FVKESK. The CDR3 is 13 residues long. V lost 6 bases to trimming and J lost 4 bases, with 12 bases between them.

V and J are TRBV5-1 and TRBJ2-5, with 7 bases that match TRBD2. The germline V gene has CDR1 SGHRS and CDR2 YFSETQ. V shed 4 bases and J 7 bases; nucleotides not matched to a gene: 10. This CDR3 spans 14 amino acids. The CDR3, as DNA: TGCGCCAGCAGCGACGACCCGGGGGGTGGGACCCAGTACTTC. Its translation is CASSDDPGGGTQYF.

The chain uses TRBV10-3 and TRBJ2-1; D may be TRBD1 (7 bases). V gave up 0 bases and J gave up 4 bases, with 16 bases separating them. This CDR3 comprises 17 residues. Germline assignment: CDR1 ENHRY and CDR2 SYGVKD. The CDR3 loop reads CAISESSGGTLYNEQFF. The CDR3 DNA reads TGTGCCATCAGTGAGTCGTCAGGGGGGACACTATACAATGAGCAGTTCTTC.

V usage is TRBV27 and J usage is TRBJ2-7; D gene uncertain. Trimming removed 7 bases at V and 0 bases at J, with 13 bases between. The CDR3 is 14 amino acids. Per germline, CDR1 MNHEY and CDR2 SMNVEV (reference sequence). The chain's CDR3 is CASIDKPPSYEQYF. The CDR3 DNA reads TGTGCCAGCATCGACAAGCCTCCCTCCTACGAGCAGTACTTC.

CDR3 bases: TGTGCCAGCTCGCCCAGGACTAGCGGTGGTTGGTCCCAGTACTTC. Residues: CASSPRTSGGWSQYF. The V and J genes are TRBV18 and TRBJ2-5; TRBD2 matches at 10 bases. Germline V gene lookup returns CDR1 KGHSH and CDR2 LQKENI. CDR3 length equals 15 residues. J lost 9 bases, V lost 6 bases, and 13 bases had no gene match.

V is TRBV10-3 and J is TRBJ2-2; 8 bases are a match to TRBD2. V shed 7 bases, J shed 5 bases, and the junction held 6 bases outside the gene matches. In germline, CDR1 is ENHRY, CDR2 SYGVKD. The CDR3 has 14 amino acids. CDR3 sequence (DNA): TGTGCCATCACCTCGGGAGGGACTACCGGGGAGCTGTTTTTT. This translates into CAITSGGTTGELFF.

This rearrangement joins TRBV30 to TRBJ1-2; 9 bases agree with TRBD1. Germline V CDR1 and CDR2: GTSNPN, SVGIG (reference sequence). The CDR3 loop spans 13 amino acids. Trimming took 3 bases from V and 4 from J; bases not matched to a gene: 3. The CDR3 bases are TGTGCCTGGAGGGGACAGGGTGTCTATGGCTACACCTTC. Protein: CAWRGQGVYGYTF.